Below are 4 T cell receptor beta chains sequenced from a single sample in a study of T cells after yellow fever vaccination. In TCRdb, the 5' RACE reads were re-called with MiXCR into one record per CDR3 protein. The sample yields 100,000 to 150,000 distinct CDR3 sequences, about 7.4% seen once. Sequenced material: CD4+ T cells sorted from PBMCs, taken less than 11 days after the first yellow fever vaccination. All receptors come from a young man who received the YFV17D yellow fever vaccine.

The V and J genes are TRBV6-2 or TRBV6-3 and TRBJ1-1; D remains unclear. Per germline, CDR1 MNHEY and CDR2 SVGEGT. The length of the CDR3 is 16 residues. The V end lost 3 bases, the J end lost 1 base, and 15 bases lay between the germline ends. The chain's CDR3 is CASSYPLGGENTEAFF. The CDR3 DNA follows: TGTGCCAGCAGTTATCCCCTTGGCGGGGAGAACACTGAAGCTTTCTTT.

This clonotype was counted at least ten times. The chain has TRBV7-8 and TRBJ2-3; 12 bases align to TRBD2. The CDR3 loop spans 17 amino acids. V shed 4 bases, J shed 2 bases, and the junction held 7 bases outside the gene matches. The germline V gene has CDR1 SGHVS and CDR2 FQNEAQ. In nucleotides, the CDR3 is TGTGCCAGCAGCTCCACTAGCGGGGGGTATCCCACAGATACGCAGTATTTT. It translates to CASSSTSGGYPTDTQYF.

This clonotype appeared many times. V gene TRBV7-2 combines with J gene TRBJ2-2; D unresolved. V was pared by 3 bases and J by 3 bases, with 11 bases between. The CDR3 runs 15 residues. From germline, CDR1 is SGHTA and CDR2 FQGNSA. The CDR3 coding sequence is TGTGCCAGCAGCTTCGGGTCTATCGACACCGGGGAGCTGTTTTTT. The encoded protein is CASSFGSIDTGELFF. Full variable domain (missing parts from reference TRBV7-2 and TRBJ2-2): GAGVSQSPSNKVTEKGKDVELRCDPISGHTALYWYRQSLGQGLEFLIYFQGNSAPDKSGLPSDRFSAERTGGSVSTLTIQRTQQEDSAVYLCASSFGSIDTGELFFGEGSRLTVL.

This clonotype was detected only a few times. This chain uses TRBV20-1 with TRBJ2-3, with 8 bases lining up with TRBD2. Germline V gene lookup returns CDR1 DFQATT and CDR2 SNEGSKA (reference sequence). This CDR3 spans 16 amino acids. Losses at the gene ends were 3 bases for V and 6 bases for J; bases not matched to a gene: 14. DNA for the CDR3: TGCAGTGCTAGCTTCGGGACTAGGGGAACCGGGGATACGCAGTATTTT. It translates to CSASFGTRGTGDTQYF.